This T cell receptor beta chain was profiled in a study of blood T cell repertoires in COVID-19. The overall study: T cells, B-cell-depleted T cells, or PBMCs provided the cDNA or gDNA that served as material.

Only in-frame clones appear in the TCRdb table, and some are missing; sequencing was by immunoSEQ multiplex PCR. The table records 200,000 to 250,000 clones, 70% to 85% of them present only once. This CDR3 has 14 amino acids. Germline V lookup: CDR1 SEHNR, CDR2 FQNEAQ (reference sequence). The trim removed 1 base at V and 4 bases at J, leaving 2 bases unmatched. This TCR came from a woman aged 60-75 years who had recovered from COVID-19. Sequencing used PBMCs or T cells enriched from blood (not recorded which). The chain recombines TRBV7-9 with TRBJ2-7, with 9 nucleotides matching TRBD1. Here the CDR3 DNA reads TGTGCCAGCAGCTTAGGGGGACAGGGTTACGAGCAGTACTTC. As protein: CASSLGGQGYEQYF.